The 30 T cell receptor beta chains given below trace back to one sample, sequenced in a study of CD8 T cells in Susac syndrome. Random hexamers served to reverse transcribe roughly 0.45 to 1 ug RNA. Each CDR3 protein gets one entry after TCRdb re-called the immunoSEQ multiplex PCR reads with MiXCR. This table has about 69,000 distinct CDR3 sequences, roughly nine tenths appearing once. Sequenced sample: CD8+ T cells from PBMCs. The source is a human donor with multiple sclerosis.

The rearrangement joins TRBV7-9 to TRBJ2-7, with a possible D match to TRBD2 (6 bases). Trimming removed 3 bases from V and 0 bases from J, with 12 bases in between. CDR1 SEHNR and CDR2 FQNEAQ come from the germline V gene (reference sequence). The CDR3 extends over 15 amino acids. CDR3 DNA sequence: TGTGCCAGCAGCTTCGGGACTCTTGACTCCTACGAGCAGTACTTC. This translates into CASSFGTLDSYEQYF. Variable domain in full (rest from reference TRBV7-9 and TRBJ2-7): DTGVSQNPRHKITKRGQNVTFRCDPISEHNRLYWYRQTLGQGPEFLTYFQNEAQLEKSRLLSDRFSAERPKGSFSTLEIQRTEQGDSAMYLCASSFGTLDSYEQYFGPGTRLTVT.

The CDR3 DNA follows: TGTGCCAGCAGCTTAGGCAGGAGGCTATACAATGAGCAGTTCTTC. Translating it yields CASSLGRRLYNEQFF. The chain couples TRBV11-2 to TRBJ2-1; possible D gene TRBD2, 5 bases. This CDR3 spans 15 amino acids. V was shortened by 1 base and J by 4 bases, with 11 bases between the two germline ends. Germline V gene data show CDR1 as SGHAT and CDR2 as FQNNGV. Full variable domain (rest looked up from reference TRBV11-2 and TRBJ2-1): EAGVAQSPRYKIIEKRQSVAFWCNPISGHATLYWYQQILGQGPKLLIQFQNNGVVDDSQLPKDRFSAERLKGVDSTLKIQPAKLEDSAVYLCASSLGRRLYNEQFFGPGTRLTVL.

The chain recombines TRBV6-5 with TRBJ2-7, with 8 bases lining up with TRBD1. Germline V lookup: CDR1 MNHEY, CDR2 SVGAGI. The CDR3 loop spans 14 amino acids. Trimming removed 7 bases from V and 2 bases from J; junction bases left unmatched: 7. Here the CDR3 reads CASTSGRGPYEQYF. The CDR3 DNA is TGTGCCAGCACCAGCGGCAGGGGGCCCTACGAGCAGTACTTC.

This sequence joins TRBV9 and TRBJ2-7; D may correspond to TRBD1 or TRBD2 (5 bases each). This CDR3 has 14 residues. V was shortened by 3 bases and J by 0 bases, with 10 bases between the two germline ends. Looked up from germline, CDR1 is SGDLS and CDR2 is YYNGEE. CDR3 residues: CASSASGGSYEQYF. CDR3 nucleotides: TGTGCCAGCAGCGCTTCTGGGGGCTCCTACGAGCAGTACTTC.

V usage is TRBV7-9 and J usage is TRBJ1-1; TRBD1 might be the D (6 bases). Germline V lookup: CDR1 SEHNR, CDR2 FQNEAQ (reference sequence). V lost 1 base to trimming and J lost 4 bases, with 10 bases between them. The length of the CDR3 is 14 residues. CDR3 DNA: TGTGCCAGCAGCTTAGTACTGGGGGCCACTGAAGCTTTCTTT. It is translated as CASSLVLGATEAFF. The full variable domain, rest sourced from reference TRBV7-9 and TRBJ1-1, is DTGVSQNPRHKITKRGQNVTFRCDPISEHNRLYWYRQTLGQGPEFLTYFQNEAQLEKSRLLSDRFSAERPKGSFSTLEIQRTEQGDSAMYLCASSLVLGATEAFFGQGTRLTVV.

This clonotype appeared once. The chain is built from TRBV4-2 and TRBJ1-1; D gene uncertain. Between the trimmed V and J ends, which lost 1 base and 3 bases, there was a span of 3 bases. The CDR3 runs 12 residues. Per germline, CDR1 LGHNA and CDR2 YNFKEQ. The CDR3 protein is CASSQGDTEAFF. CDR3 in DNA: TGTGCCAGCAGCCAAGGAGACACTGAAGCTTTCTTT.

The chain is built from TRBV5-6 and TRBJ2-6; 7 bases map to TRBD1. Germline V gene sequence: CDR1 SGHDT, CDR2 YYEEEE. V lost 4 bases, J lost 6 bases, and 10 bases stayed unmatched. The CDR3 contains 16 residues. The CDR3 protein is CASSRMLTGLANVLTF. For the CDR3, the DNA is TGTGCCAGCAGCCGGATGCTGACAGGGTTGGCCAACGTCCTGACTTTC.

This clonotype has just one count. J is TRBJ1-1 and V is TRBV24-1, with 9 nucleotides matching TRBD1. V gave up 7 bases and J gave up 3 bases; unmatched junction bases: 2. There are 13 residues in the CDR3. Germline CDR1 is KGHDR and CDR2 is SFDVKD. The CDR3 nucleotides are TGTGCCACCAGACAGGGGGCGTACACTGAAGCTTTCTTT. As protein: CATRQGAYTEAFF.

This rearrangement joins TRBV4-3 to TRBJ1-4; possible D gene TRBD1, 5 bases. CDR3 length: 17 amino acids. The V end was cut by 2 bases, the J end by 0 bases, with 13 bases between. Per the germline V gene, CDR1 is LGHNA and CDR2 is YSLEER. The CDR3 DNA is TGCGCCAGCAGCCAATCCATAACAGGAACAACTAATGAAAAACTGTTTTTT. Translated: CASSQSITGTTNEKLFF.

In this sample, this clonotype turned up once. This rearrangement joins TRBV10-3 to TRBJ2-7; D gene ambiguous. Between the trimmed V and J ends, which lost 6 bases and 2 bases, there was a span of 14 bases. CDR1 and CDR2 from the germline V gene are ENHRY and SYGVKD. The CDR3 covers 14 residues. In DNA form, the CDR3 reads TGTGCCATCAGCCCTTCCAGCCGGGCCTACGAGCAGTACTTC. It specifies CAISPSSRAYEQYF.

The chain uses TRBV23-1 and TRBJ2-6, with TRBD2 matching over 7 bases. TRBV23-1 is an open reading frame, and its role is uncertain. Germline trimming cut 2 bases from V and 0 bases from J; bases unmatched to any gene: 13. The CDR3 covers 20 residues. This CDR3 is CASSQLGGKATNSGANVLTF. In DNA, the CDR3 is TGCGCCAGCAGTCAACTGGGAGGGAAGGCGACAAACTCTGGGGCCAACGTCCTGACTTTC.

This sequence joins TRBV6-5 and TRBJ2-1, with 13 bases lining up with TRBD2. The CDR3 sequence is 15 residues long. V trimming: 5 bases; J trimming: 8 bases; junction bases outside the gene matches: 6. CDR1 MNHEY and CDR2 SVGAGI come from the germline V gene. The CDR3 nucleotides read TGTGCCAGCAGTGGCGGGACTAGCGGGGACTATGAGCAGTTCTTC. This translates into CASSGGTSGDYEQFF.

This clonotype was seen just once. V and J are TRBV19 and TRBJ2-7; a weak D match, TRBD2 (5 bases). The germline V gene has CDR1 LNHDA and CDR2 SQIVND (reference sequence). This CDR3 is 14 amino acids long. The V and J ends lost 3 bases and 2 bases respectively, with 11 bases between them. The CDR3 nucleotides are TGTGCCAGTAGTATTGGACTGGTAGCCTACGAGCAGTACTTC. Residues: CASSIGLVAYEQYF.

The rearrangement joins TRBV20-1 to TRBJ2-1; unclear D gene. The CDR3 is 13 amino acids. The V gene's germline CDR1 is DFQATT and CDR2 SNEGSKA (reference sequence). V lost 4 bases and J lost 8, with 15 bases in between. For the CDR3, the DNA is TGCAGTGCTACGGACCCTTTTAAGGATGAGCAGTTCTTC. Amino acids: CSATDPFKDEQFF.

This chain uses TRBV7-8 with TRBJ2-7; 11 nucleotides agree with TRBD1. The germline V gene has CDR1 SGHVS and CDR2 FQNEAQ. The ends lost 4 bases at V and 3 bases at J; junction bases unmatched: 11. The CDR3 loop spans 17 amino acids. CDR3 sequence (DNA): TGTGCCAGCAGCTCTCCAATACGGGACAGGGGGAACTACGAGCAGTACTTC. Its translation is CASSSPIRDRGNYEQYF. Full variable domain (rest looked up from reference TRBV7-8 and TRBJ2-7): GAGVSQSPRYKVAKRGQDVALRCDPISGHVSLFWYQQALGQGPEFLTYFQNEAQLDKSGLPSDRFFAERPEGSVSTLKIQRTQQEDSAVYLCASSSPIRDRGNYEQYFGPGTRLTVT.

The chain uses TRBV12-3 or TRBV12-4 and TRBJ2-1; D remains unclear. This CDR3 contains 13 residues. The V end was cut by 6 bases, the J end by 8 bases, with 14 bases between. CDR3 protein: CASSNGWAYEQFF. The CDR3 coding sequence is TGTGCCAGCAGCAACGGATGGGCCTATGAGCAGTTCTTC.

The rearrangement joins TRBV6-5 to TRBJ2-7, with D possibly being TRBD2 (6 bases). This CDR3 is built from 16 residues. The V end lost 1 base, the J end lost 7 bases, and 20 bases lay between the germline ends. CDR1 MNHEY and CDR2 SVGAGI come from the germline V gene. In DNA form, the CDR3 reads TGTGCCAGCAGTTACTTGAAGGACTACGCTCCCTTGGAGCAGTACTTC. As protein: CASSYLKDYAPLEQYF.

V gene TRBV3-1 combines with J gene TRBJ2-1; 7 bases map to TRBD2. CDR1 and CDR2 from the germline V gene are LGHDT and YNNKEL (reference sequence). CDR3 length: 17 residues. The V segment lost 4 bases and the J segment 6 bases; nucleotides outside the gene matches: 15. This CDR3 is CASSPDPRAGDGNEQFF. CDR3 nucleotide sequence: TGTGCCAGCAGCCCAGACCCGCGGGCGGGAGATGGCAATGAGCAGTTCTTC.

J is TRBJ2-3 and V is TRBV4-1; D gene uncertain. Germline lookup yields CDR1 MGHRA and CDR2 YSYEKL. The V gene lost 0 bases and the J gene lost 4 bases, with 11 bases spanning the gap. The length of the CDR3 is 15 residues. As DNA, the CDR3 is TGCGCCAGCAGCCAAGATCAAGGGTTCGCAGATACGCAGTATTTT. Amino acids: CASSQDQGFADTQYF.

The chain uses TRBV12-3 or TRBV12-4 and TRBJ2-1; perhaps TRBD2 as D (5 bases). V was trimmed by 5 bases and J by 8 bases, leaving 13 bases between them. The CDR3 is 13 residues long. CDR3 nucleotide sequence: TGTGCCAGCAGTCCGCGGAGGACCGATGAGCAGTTCTTC. As protein: CASSPRRTDEQFF.

The chain joins TRBV14 to TRBJ1-1; D unclear. Germline CDR1 reads SGHDN; CDR2 reads FVKESK. V was trimmed by 3 bases and J by 7 bases, leaving 21 bases between them. This CDR3 is built from 16 residues. CDR3 residues: CASSHKGIQRLNEAFF. Written as DNA, the CDR3 is TGTGCCAGCAGCCACAAAGGGATCCAGAGGTTGAATGAAGCTTTCTTT.

V is TRBV4-2 and J is TRBJ2-3; D is possibly TRBD1 or TRBD2 (5 bases each). CDR1 is LGHNA, CDR2 YNFKEQ, per germline. V lost 5 bases and J 0 bases, leaving 18 bases between the germline ends. The CDR3 contains 17 residues. CDR3 bases: TGTGCCAGCAGCGACGGGGACGCTAGCCTAAGCACAGATACGCAGTATTTT. Translation: CASSDGDASLSTDTQYF.

The V and J genes are TRBV12-3 or TRBV12-4 and TRBJ2-1; 7 bases agree with TRBD1. Trimming took 4 bases from V and 9 from J; bases not matched to a gene: 6. The CDR3 runs to 13 residues. The CDR3 here is CASSSKGAVEQFF. In DNA form, the CDR3 reads TGTGCCAGCAGTTCCAAGGGGGCGGTTGAGCAGTTCTTC.

The rearrangement joins TRBV27 to TRBJ2-7; either TRBD1 or TRBD2 may supply D (5 bases each). Germline V gene sequence: CDR1 MNHEY, CDR2 SMNVEV (reference sequence). This CDR3 contains 15 residues. Between the trimmed V and J ends, which lost 3 bases and 3 bases, there was a span of 15 bases. The CDR3 spells CASSLSGGASYEQYF. CDR3 coding DNA: TGTGCCAGCAGTTTGAGTGGGGGAGCGAGCTACGAGCAGTACTTC.

V usage is TRBV5-1 and J usage is TRBJ2-1, with 9 positions matching TRBD2. The V segment lost 0 bases and the J segment 0 bases; nucleotides outside the gene matches: 7. The CDR3 totals 18 residues. Germline CDR1 and CDR2: SGHRS and YFSETQ. CDR3 DNA sequence: TGCGCCAGCAGCTTGGGACTAGCGGACCTGAGCTCCTACAATGAGCAGTTCTTC. Residues: CASSLGLADLSSYNEQFF.

This rearrangement joins TRBV4-1 to TRBJ1-6; D might be TRBD1 (5 bases). The ends were cut back, 0 bases at V and 6 bases at J, with 15 bases in the middle. CDR3 length: 17 amino acids. The germline V gene has CDR1 MGHRA and CDR2 YSYEKL. The CDR3: CASSQDSAGRGNSPLHF. CDR3 nucleotide sequence: TGCGCCAGCAGCCAAGATTCGGCAGGGAGAGGTAATTCACCCCTCCACTTT.

The V gene is TRBV28, the J gene TRBJ2-1; possible D gene TRBD1, 5 bases. Trimming shortened V by 8 bases and J by 4 bases, and 9 bases separated the two germline ends. The germline V gene has CDR1 MDHEN and CDR2 SYDVKM. This CDR3 contains 12 residues. CDR3 in amino acids: CASSQGYNEQFF. CDR3 DNA: TGTGCCAGCTCCCAGGGTTACAATGAGCAGTTCTTC.

The gene calls are TRBV12-5 and TRBJ2-2, with D uncertain. Trimming stripped 5 bases from V and 10 bases from J, with 11 bases between. The CDR3 is 12 residues long. The germline V gene has CDR1 LGHNT and CDR2 FRNRAP. The CDR3, as DNA: TGTGCTAGTGGTCCACTATGGCCGGAGCTGTTTTTT. As protein: CASGPLWPELFF.

With regard to this clonotype: Germline is not matched at one junction end, which may reflect a read error. V and J are TRBV6-1 and TRBJ1-1, with 9 bases lining up with TRBD1. The CDR3 runs to 14 residues. CDR1 and CDR2 from the germline V gene are MNHNS and SASEGT. CDR3 region: CASRDRGMNTEVFF. In DNA, the CDR3 is TGTGCCAGCAGGGACAGGGGAATGAACACTGAAGTTTTCTTT.

V and J are TRBV12-3 or TRBV12-4 and TRBJ1-2; TRBD1 matches at 8 bases. The CDR3 is 14 residues long. Unmatched junction bases numbered 8, after V lost 3 bases and J lost 8 bases. The CDR3: CASSFSGQGRGYTF. CDR3 DNA sequence: TGTGCCAGCAGTTTTTCCGGACAGGGCCGCGGCTACACCTTC.